This TCR beta chain appears in the sequencing data of a study of T cells in Graves' hyperthyroidism and ophthalmopathy. Notes on the study in general: The model anticipated ophthalmopathy a median about six months pre-onset.

Around 10 ml fresh peripheral blood yielded the PBMCs. Researchers amplified the TCR beta CDR3 regions from RNA transcripts. HTBI primers were employed in a first-round RT-PCR of the TCR CDR3. TCRdb re-called the multiplex PCR reads with MiXCR, one entry per CDR3 protein. The table lists 600,000 or so distinct CDR3 sequences, around 15% of them singletons. In regard to this clonotype: Its antigen is unknown.

Sequencing was carried out using blood. The origin of this receptor is a woman in her 30s with Graves' hyperthyroidism.

The DNA of the CDR3 is TGTGCCAGTAGTATATTAGCGGGAAGTGGCACAGATACGCAGTATTTT. This encodes CASSILAGSGTDTQYF. J is TRBJ2-3 and V is TRBV19; 8 bases fit TRBD2. Germline V gives CDR1 LNHDA, CDR2 SQIVND (reference sequence). The junction had 5 bases not matched to a gene; V was cut back by 2 bases and J by 1 base. The CDR3 is made up of 16 amino acids.